The 24 T cell receptor beta chains below all came from one sample that was sequenced in a study of identical twins. TCRdb recomputed calls from the 5' RACE reads with MiXCR, one row per CDR3 protein. The top ten clones hold roughly 1.8% of a sample with about 700,000 distinct CDR3 sequences, roughly 6% of them seen once. The sequenced sample was naive T cells sorted from blood. Every receptor here comes from a man younger than 35 in good health.

The chain uses TRBV15 and TRBJ1-2, with 11 bases identical to TRBD1. V was pared by 5 bases and J by 3 bases, with 5 bases of the junction left unmatched. CDR3 length: 15 amino acids. Germline V lookup: CDR1 LNHNV, CDR2 YYDKDF (reference sequence). As DNA, the CDR3 is TGTGCCACCAGCGGAAGGACAGGGGGCGACTATGGCTACACCTTC. As protein: CATSGRTGGDYGYTF. Supplemented by reference TRBV15 and TRBJ1-2, the full variable domain reads DAMVIQNPRYQVTQFGKPVTLSCSQTLNHNVMYWYQQKSSQAPKLLFHYYDKDFNNEADTPDNFQSRRPNTSFCFLDIRSPGLGDTAMYLCATSGRTGGDYGYTFGSGTRLTVV.

This clonotype appeared many times. The chain employs TRBV12-3 or TRBV12-4 and TRBJ2-5; the D is unclear. Trimming shortened V by 2 bases and J by 5 bases, and 9 bases separated the two germline ends. This CDR3 is built from 13 residues. CDR3 loop: CASSLIGLETQYF. The CDR3 region has the DNA TGTGCCAGCAGTTTAATAGGGTTGGAGACCCAGTACTTC.

In its sample, this clonotype was seen many times. The rearrangement links TRBV5-6 to TRBJ1-2; D gene ambiguous. In germline, CDR1 is SGHDT, CDR2 YYEEEE. Trimming shortened V by 0 bases and J by 4 bases, and 10 bases separated the two germline ends. The CDR3 has 14 residues. The CDR3 loop reads CASSLGPLLYGYTF. In DNA, the CDR3 is TGTGCCAGCAGCTTGGGACCGTTACTCTATGGCTACACCTTC.

This clonotype was detected only a few times. This CDR3 reads CASRSGTGSYNEQFF. The CDR3 DNA reads TGTGCCAGCAGATCCGGGACGGGCTCCTACAATGAGCAGTTCTTC. This chain connects TRBV6-1 to TRBJ2-1; D may correspond to TRBD1 or TRBD2 (5 bases each). The CDR3 totals 15 residues. Germline V lookup: CDR1 MNHNS, CDR2 SASEGT. With 6 bases removed from V and 0 bases from J, the gap between germline ends came to 12 bases.

The J gene is TRBJ2-1, the V gene TRBV7-2, with TRBD1 as a possible D gene (6 bases). CDR1 and CDR2 from the germline V gene are SGHTA and FQGNSA. The V end was cut by 10 bases, the J end by 7 bases, with 14 bases between. The CDR3 extends over 12 amino acids. DNA for the CDR3: TGTGCCACCAGAAGGGGGTCAAATGAGCAGTTCTTC. Translation gives CATRRGSNEQFF.

This clonotype showed up many times. This chain connects TRBV27 to TRBJ2-7; 11 bases match TRBD2. Trimming removed 5 bases from V and 3 bases from J; junction bases left unmatched: 6. CDR1 and CDR2 from the germline V gene are MNHEY and SMNVEV (reference sequence). CDR3 size: 15 residues. The CDR3 DNA sequence: TGTGCCAGCAGTCCCGGGACTAGCGGACTCTACGAGCAGTACTTC. Translating gives CASSPGTSGLYEQYF.

This clonotype has more than one count but fewer than ten. The rearrangement joins TRBV4-2 to TRBJ2-1; no reliable D call. The CDR3 is made up of 14 amino acids. Germline assignment: CDR1 LGHNA and CDR2 YNFKEQ. Trimming pared 0 bases from V and 4 bases from J, leaving 7 bases between. Here the CDR3 DNA reads TGTGCCAGCAGCCAAGATCTGGAGTACAATGAGCAGTTCTTC. This encodes CASSQDLEYNEQFF.

In its sample, this clonotype was seen a few times. The V gene is TRBV7-3, the J gene TRBJ2-1, with 9 bases lining up with TRBD2. CDR1 is SGHTA and CDR2 is FQGTGA in the germline V gene. V shed 0 bases and J 6 bases; nucleotides not matched to a gene: 6. This CDR3 contains 16 residues. CDR3 nucleotides: TGTGCCAGCAGCTTAACCACTAGACTAGCGGTCAATGAGCAGTTCTTC. Its protein is CASSLTTRLAVNEQFF.

The chain links TRBV5-6 to TRBJ2-3, with D tentatively TRBD1 or TRBD2 (5 bases each). The CDR3 sequence is 16 residues long. Germline V gene sequence: CDR1 SGHDT, CDR2 YYEEEE. Trimming stripped 4 bases from V and 4 bases from J, with 19 bases between. The CDR3 is CASSGAVEAEPDTQYF. As DNA, the CDR3 is TGTGCCAGCAGCGGGGCCGTGGAGGCCGAGCCAGATACGCAGTATTTT.

This clonotype was observed at least ten times. The chain employs TRBV5-1 and TRBJ1-4; no reliable D call. This CDR3 has 14 amino acids. Trimming shortened V by 0 bases and J by 4 bases, and 7 bases separated the two germline ends. Germline V CDR1 and CDR2: SGHRS, YFSETQ. CDR3 residues: CASSLDGVNEKLFF. CDR3 DNA: TGCGCCAGCAGCTTGGATGGAGTTAATGAAAAACTGTTTTTT. The entire variable domain, with the rest obtained from reference TRBV5-1 and TRBJ1-4, is as follows: KAGVTQTPRYLIKTRGQQVTLSCSPISGHRSVSWYQQTPGQGLQFLFEYFSETQRNKGNFPGRFSGRQFSNSRSEMNVSTLELGDSALYLCASSLDGVNEKLFFGSGTQLSVL.

This clonotype was seen only a few times. J is TRBJ2-2 and V is TRBV28, with D hard to call. Germline V gene sequence: CDR1 MDHEN, CDR2 SYDVKM. CDR3 length: 15 residues. V lost 3 bases and J 6 bases, leaving 14 bases between the germline ends. CDR3 in DNA: TGTGCCAGCAGTTTTCTGGCAATGGATCCCGGGGAGCTGTTTTTT. Translated: CASSFLAMDPGELFF.

The sample holds many counts of this clonotype. The chain uses TRBV29-1 and TRBJ2-7; 12 bases match TRBD1. This CDR3 region has 15 residues. The germline V gene encodes CDR1 SQVTM and CDR2 ANQGSEA. Trimming removed 5 bases from V and 6 bases from J; junction bases left unmatched: 11. In nucleotides, the CDR3 is TGCAGCGTTCAAGGGGCCGGGACAGGGGGCGGCGAGCAGTACTTC. It translates to CSVQGAGTGGGEQYF.

This clonotype was counted ten times or more. The chain couples TRBV2 to TRBJ1-2, with D maybe TRBD1 (5 bases). Germline CDR1 and CDR2: SNHLY and FYNNEI. V was cut by 11 bases and J by 0 bases, with 13 bases left in between. This CDR3 has 13 residues. DNA of the CDR3: TGTGCCCAGATAGGAGGGGCTAACTATGGCTACACCTTC. Translated: CAQIGGANYGYTF.

This clonotype appeared a few times. CDR3 amino acids: CASSIPAGQGSNEQFF. The DNA of the CDR3 is TGTGCCAGCAGCATCCCAGCGGGACAGGGGAGCAATGAGCAGTTCTTC. The J gene is TRBJ2-1, the V gene TRBV2; 10 nucleotides line up with TRBD1. CDR1 is SNHLY and CDR2 is FYNNEI in the germline V gene. CDR3 length equals 16 residues. V gave up 6 bases and J gave up 6 bases; unmatched junction bases: 11. Looking up the rest from reference TRBV2 and TRBJ2-1 gives the full variable domain: EPEVTQTPSHQVTQMGQEVILRCVPISNHLYFYWYRQILGQKVEFLVSFYNNEISEKSEIFDDQFSVERPDGSNFTLKIRSTKLEDSAMYFCASSIPAGQGSNEQFFGPGTRLTVL.

As for this clonotype: One end of the junction is discordant with germline, which a read error may explain. The chain uses TRBV4-2 and TRBJ2-2; TRBD2 is a possible D gene (5 bases). The V gene's germline CDR1 is LGHNA and CDR2 YNFKEQ. The CDR3 consists of 17 residues. CDR3 DNA sequence: TGTCCCAGCAGCCAGAATAACGGACTGTTGAACACCGGGGAGCTGTTTTTT. As protein: CPSSQNNGLLNTGELFF.

Only a few counts were recorded for this clonotype. CDR3 DNA sequence: TGTGCCAGCAGTGACTCAGAGCGGACTGAGCAGTTCTTC. Protein product: CASSDSERTEQFF. The chain links TRBV6-4 to TRBJ2-1; a weak D match, TRBD2 (5 bases). The CDR3 totals 13 residues. The germline V gene has CDR1 MRHNA and CDR2 SNTAGT. V lost 0 bases and J 9 bases, leaving 9 bases between the germline ends.

This chain connects TRBV29-1 to TRBJ2-7; 8 bases align to TRBD2. The CDR3 extends over 12 amino acids. CDR1 is SQVTM and CDR2 is ANQGSEA in the germline V gene. The ends lost 4 bases at V and 4 bases at J; junction bases unmatched: 3. CDR3: CSVGTSLYEQYF. Here the CDR3 DNA reads TGCAGCGTTGGGACTAGCCTATACGAGCAGTACTTC.

The sample holds many counts of this clonotype. The chain recombines TRBV7-3 with TRBJ2-2; D remains ambiguous. V dropped 0 bases and J dropped 0 bases, with 2 bases sitting between them. Germline V gives CDR1 SGHTA, CDR2 FQGTGA. The CDR3 contains 14 residues. The CDR3 here is CASSLTTNTGELFF. The DNA for the CDR3 is TGTGCCAGCAGCTTAACAACGAACACCGGGGAGCTGTTTTTT.

This clonotype showed up just a few times. V is TRBV12-3 or TRBV12-4 and J is TRBJ2-3; D could derive from TRBD1 or TRBD2 (5 bases each). The CDR3 sequence is 12 residues long. V was clipped by 6 bases and J by 7 bases, with 11 bases between them. The DNA of the CDR3 is TGTGCCAGCAGCACCCGGGGCCATACGCAGTATTTT. This codes for CASSTRGHTQYF.

The chain combines TRBV20-1 with TRBJ2-2; D unresolved. V lost 3 bases and J lost 5, with 13 bases in between. Germline CDR1 is DFQATT and CDR2 is SNEGSKA (reference sequence). The CDR3 contains 14 residues. CDR3 sequence: CSARVESLTGELFF. The CDR3 DNA reads TGCAGTGCTAGGGTAGAGAGTTTAACCGGGGAGCTGTTTTTT.

V usage is TRBV18 and J usage is TRBJ2-3; TRBD2 matches 7 bases. From germline, CDR1 is KGHSH and CDR2 LQKENI. J was trimmed by 5 bases and V by 1 base; bases with no gene match: 9. This CDR3 is 16 amino acids long. The CDR3 DNA reads TGTGCCAGCTCACCACTCTGGGAGGGCCAGGGAGATACGCAGTATTTT. As protein: CASSPLWEGQGDTQYF.

This clonotype was seen ten or more times. This chain connects TRBV28 to TRBJ2-1, with unresolved D. Germline V gene sequence: CDR1 MDHEN, CDR2 SYDVKM. CDR3 size: 13 residues. V shed 3 bases and J shed 6 bases, with 9 bases lying between them. As DNA, the CDR3 is TGTGCCAGCAGTTTGTCGTCTAGCAATGAGCAGTTCTTC. Protein: CASSLSSSNEQFF. The whole variable domain, remainder taken from reference TRBV28 and TRBJ2-1, is DVKVTQSSRYLVKRTGEKVFLECVQDMDHENMFWYRQDPGLGLRLIYFSYDVKMKEKGDIPEGYSVSREKKERFSLILESASTNQTSMYLCASSLSSSNEQFFGPGTRLTVL.

The J gene is TRBJ2-3, the V gene TRBV18; tentative D call: TRBD1 (6 bases). CDR3 length equals 18 residues. V was shortened by 6 bases and J by 7 bases, with 29 bases between the two germline ends. CDR1 is KGHSH, CDR2 LQKENI, per germline. CDR3 in DNA: TGTGCCAGCTCCCCGCCCCTCCGGCCTCCGCTACAGGGAAATACGCAGTATTTT. The encoded protein is CASSPPLRPPLQGNTQYF.

This clonotype has a handful of counts. The chain uses TRBV6-2 or TRBV6-3 and TRBJ2-7; TRBD2 agrees at 8 bases. The CDR3 is made up of 16 amino acids. The germline V gene has CDR1 MNHEY and CDR2 SVGEGT. J lost 3 bases, V lost 2 bases, and 9 bases had no gene match. The CDR3 sequence: CASSYPETGGIYEQYF. In DNA form, the CDR3 reads TGTGCCAGCAGTTACCCCGAGACGGGGGGGATCTACGAGCAGTACTTC.